Detailed here is one T cell receptor beta chain. Germline values: CDR1 SGHTA, CDR2 FQGNSA. Trimming took 5 bases from V and 5 from J, leaving 12 bases between them. The CDR3 totals 13 residues. The table came from immunoSEQ multiplex PCR; TCRdb's copy has only in-frame clones and leaves some out. This repertoire shows 30,000 to 40,000 clones, nearly 90% found once; its top ten account for 0.57%. These data are taken from a study of T cell changes during pregnancy in multiple sclerosis. The material sequenced was CD4+ T cells from peripheral blood mononuclear cells, taken in the second trimester of pregnancy. The clonotype comes from a female donor with multiple sclerosis, enrolled in a pregnancy study. The gene calls are TRBV7-2 and TRBJ1-2; no firm D call. The CDR3: CASSLPRGYGYTF. In DNA form, the CDR3 reads TGTGCCAGCAGCCTACCCCGGGGTTATGGCTACACCTTC.